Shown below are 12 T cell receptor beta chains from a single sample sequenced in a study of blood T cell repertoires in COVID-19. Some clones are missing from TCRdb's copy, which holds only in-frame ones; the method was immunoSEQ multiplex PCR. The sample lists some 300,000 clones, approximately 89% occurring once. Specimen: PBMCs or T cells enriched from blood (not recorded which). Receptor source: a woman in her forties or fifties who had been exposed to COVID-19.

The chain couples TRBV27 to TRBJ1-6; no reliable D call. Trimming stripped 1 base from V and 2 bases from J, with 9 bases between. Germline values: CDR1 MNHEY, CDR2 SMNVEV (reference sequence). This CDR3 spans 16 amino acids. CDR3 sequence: CASSLFGSAYNSPLHF. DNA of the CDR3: TGTGCCAGCAGTTTATTCGGGAGCGCCTATAATTCACCCCTCCACTTT.

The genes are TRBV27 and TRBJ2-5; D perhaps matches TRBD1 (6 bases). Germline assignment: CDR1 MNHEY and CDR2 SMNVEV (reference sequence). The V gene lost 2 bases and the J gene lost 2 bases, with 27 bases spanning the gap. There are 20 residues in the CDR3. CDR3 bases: TGTGCCAGCAGTTTAAGGCCGCCGCTACGATCCGGGACACAGCAAGAGACCCAGTACTTC. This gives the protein CASSLRPPLRSGTQQETQYF.

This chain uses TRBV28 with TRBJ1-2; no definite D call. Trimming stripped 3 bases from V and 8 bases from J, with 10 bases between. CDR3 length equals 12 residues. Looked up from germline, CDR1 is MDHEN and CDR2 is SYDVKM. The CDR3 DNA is TGTGCCAGCAGTTTGGTCAGGAAGGGCTACACCTTC. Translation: CASSLVRKGYTF.

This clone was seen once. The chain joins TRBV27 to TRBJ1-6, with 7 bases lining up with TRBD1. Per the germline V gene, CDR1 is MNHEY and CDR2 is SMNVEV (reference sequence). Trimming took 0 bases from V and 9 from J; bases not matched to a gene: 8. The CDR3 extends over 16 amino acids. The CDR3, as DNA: TGTGCCAGCAGTTTATCCACAGGGGTTGCTATTTCACCCCTCCACTTT. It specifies CASSLSTGVAISPLHF.

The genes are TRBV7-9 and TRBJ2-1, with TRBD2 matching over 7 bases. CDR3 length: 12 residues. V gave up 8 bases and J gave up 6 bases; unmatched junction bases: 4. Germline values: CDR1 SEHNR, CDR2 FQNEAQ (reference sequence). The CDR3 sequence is CASPRGVNEQFF. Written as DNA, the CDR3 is TGTGCCAGCCCTCGGGGGGTCAATGAGCAGTTCTTC.

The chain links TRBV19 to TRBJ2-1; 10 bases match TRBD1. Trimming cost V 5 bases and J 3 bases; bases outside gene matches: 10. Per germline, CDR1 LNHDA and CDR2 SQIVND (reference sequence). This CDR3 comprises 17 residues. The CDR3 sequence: CASSVRQGAPLYNEQFF. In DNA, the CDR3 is TGTGCCAGTAGTGTCCGACAGGGGGCCCCCCTCTACAATGAGCAGTTCTTC.

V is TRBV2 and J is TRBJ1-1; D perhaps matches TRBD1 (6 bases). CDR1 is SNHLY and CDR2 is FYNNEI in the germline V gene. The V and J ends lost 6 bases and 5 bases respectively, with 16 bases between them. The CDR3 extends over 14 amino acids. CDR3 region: CASRSQGLGTEAFF. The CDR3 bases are TGTGCCAGCAGGTCACAGGGCCTTGGTACTGAAGCTTTCTTT.

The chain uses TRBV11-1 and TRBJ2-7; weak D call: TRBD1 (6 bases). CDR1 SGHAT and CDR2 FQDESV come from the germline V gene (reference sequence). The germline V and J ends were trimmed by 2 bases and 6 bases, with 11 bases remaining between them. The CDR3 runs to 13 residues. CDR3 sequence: CASSLNRDGEQYF. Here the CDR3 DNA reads TGTGCCAGCAGCTTAAACAGGGACGGCGAGCAGTACTTC.

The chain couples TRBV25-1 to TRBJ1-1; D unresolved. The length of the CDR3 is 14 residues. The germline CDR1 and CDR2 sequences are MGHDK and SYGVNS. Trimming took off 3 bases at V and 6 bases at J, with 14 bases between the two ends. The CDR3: CASSDSVLSAEAFF. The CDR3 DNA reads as TGTGCCAGCAGTGACTCCGTCCTTTCGGCTGAAGCTTTCTTT. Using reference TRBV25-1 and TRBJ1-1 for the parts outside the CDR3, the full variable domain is EADIYQTPRYLVIGTGKKITLECSQTMGHDKMYWYQQDPGMELHLIHYSYGVNSTEKGDLSSESTVSRIRTEHFPLTLESARPSHTSQYLCASSDSVLSAEAFFGQGTRLTVV.

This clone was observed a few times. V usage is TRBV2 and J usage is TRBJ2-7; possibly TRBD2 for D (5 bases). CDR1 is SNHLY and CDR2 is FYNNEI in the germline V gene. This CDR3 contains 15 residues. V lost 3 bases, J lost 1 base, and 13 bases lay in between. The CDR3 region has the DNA TGTGCCAGCAGTGAGGCGGGTAAATTATCCTACGAGCAGTACTTC. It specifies CASSEAGKLSYEQYF.

CDR3 coding DNA: TGCGCCAGCAGGGTGCCGGGACAGGGGACTGAAGCTTTCTTT. Translating gives CASRVPGQGTEAFF. The rearrangement uses TRBV5-1 and TRBJ1-1, with 10 bases lining up with TRBD1. The V gene end was trimmed by 5 bases and the J gene end by 5 bases; junction bases not matched to a gene: 6. Germline assignment: CDR1 SGHRS and CDR2 YFSETQ. This CDR3 has 14 amino acids.

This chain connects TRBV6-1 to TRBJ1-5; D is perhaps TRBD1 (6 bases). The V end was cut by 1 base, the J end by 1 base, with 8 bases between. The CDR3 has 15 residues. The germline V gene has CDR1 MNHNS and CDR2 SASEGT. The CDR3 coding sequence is TGTGCCAGCAGTGAAGGGGGGCAGAGCAATCAGCCCCAGCATTTT. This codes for CASSEGGQSNQPQHF.